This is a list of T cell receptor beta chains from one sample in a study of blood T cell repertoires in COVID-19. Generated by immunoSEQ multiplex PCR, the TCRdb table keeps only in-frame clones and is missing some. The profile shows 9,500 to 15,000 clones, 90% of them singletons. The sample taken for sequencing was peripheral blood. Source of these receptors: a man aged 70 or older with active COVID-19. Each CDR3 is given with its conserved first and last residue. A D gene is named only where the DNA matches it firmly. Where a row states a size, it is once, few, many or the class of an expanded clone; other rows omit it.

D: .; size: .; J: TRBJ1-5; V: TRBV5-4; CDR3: CASSLGGPDSNQPQHF; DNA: TGTGCCAGCAGCTTGGGGGGGCCGGATAGCAATCAGCCCCAGCATTTT
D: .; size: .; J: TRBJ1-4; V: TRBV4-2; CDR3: CASSQDHREGEKLFF; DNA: TGTGCCAGCAGCCAAGATCACAGGGAGGGTGAAAAACTGTTTTTT
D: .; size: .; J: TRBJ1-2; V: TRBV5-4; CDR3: CASTPREGSRLGYGYTF; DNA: TGTGCCAGCACCCCTCGGGAAGGGTCCAGGTTAGGCTATGGCTACACCTTC
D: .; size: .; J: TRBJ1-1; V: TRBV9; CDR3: CASSEQGQNTEAFF; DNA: TGTGCCAGCAGCGAACAGGGCCAGAACACTGAAGCTTTCTTT
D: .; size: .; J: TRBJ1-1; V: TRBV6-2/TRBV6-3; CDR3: CASSYSIVYLNAEAFF; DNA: TGTGCCAGCAGTTACTCGATCGTATACTTGAACGCTGAAGCTTTCTTT
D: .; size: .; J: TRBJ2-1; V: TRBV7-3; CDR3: CASSLIGGGDEQFF; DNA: TGTGCCAGCAGCTTAATAGGGGGAGGGGATGAGCAGTTCTTC
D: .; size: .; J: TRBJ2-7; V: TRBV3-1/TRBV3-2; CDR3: CASSRWGVDSYEQYF; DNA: TGTGCCAGCAGTCGGTGGGGGGTCGACTCCTACGAGCAGTACTTC
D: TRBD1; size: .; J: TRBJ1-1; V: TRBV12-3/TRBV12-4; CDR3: CASSSTTGLRAFF; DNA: TGTGCCAGCAGTTCCACGACAGGGTTAAGGGCTTTCTTT
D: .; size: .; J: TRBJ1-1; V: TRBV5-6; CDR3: CASSLGHRVGNTEAFF; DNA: TGTGCCAGCAGCTTGGGTCACAGGGTGGGGAACACTGAAGCTTTCTTT
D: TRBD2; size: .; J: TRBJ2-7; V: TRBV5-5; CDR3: CASSPPRSGSYEQYF; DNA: TGTGCCAGCAGCCCACCGCGTAGCGGGAGTTACGAGCAGTACTTC
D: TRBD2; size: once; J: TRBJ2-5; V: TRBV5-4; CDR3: CASSLAVGGRAPTQYF; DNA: TGTGCCAGCAGCTTGGCCGTCGGCGGGAGGGCTCCGACCCAGTACTTC
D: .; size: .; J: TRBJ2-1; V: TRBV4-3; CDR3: CASSHGARSGEQFF; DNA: TGCGCCAGCAGCCACGGAGCCCGATCTGGTGAGCAGTTCTTC
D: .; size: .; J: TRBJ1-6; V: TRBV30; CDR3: CAWSLSGVTYNSPLHF; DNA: TGTGCCTGGAGTCTATCCGGGGTCACGTATAATTCACCCCTCCACTTT
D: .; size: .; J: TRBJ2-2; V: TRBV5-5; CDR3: CASMAPGLGATGELFF; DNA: TGTGCCAGCATGGCGCCCGGGCTTGGGGCCACCGGGGAGCTGTTTTTT
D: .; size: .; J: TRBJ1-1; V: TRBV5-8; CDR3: CASSGGGGSNTEAFF; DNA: TGTGCCAGCAGCGGGGGCGGGGGGTCGAACACTGAAGCTTTCTTT
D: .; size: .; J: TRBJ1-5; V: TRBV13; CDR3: CASSLEGGQPQHF; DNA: TGTGCCAGCAGCTTAGAGGGCGGGCAGCCCCAGCATTTT
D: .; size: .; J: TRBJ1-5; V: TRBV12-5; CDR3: CASGLLGTGAAQHF; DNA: TGTGCTAGTGGTTTGCTTGGGACGGGAGCCGCCCAGCATTTT
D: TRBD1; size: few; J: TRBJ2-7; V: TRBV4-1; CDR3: CASSQAVEQGGHEQYF; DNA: TGCGCCAGCAGCCAAGCGGTTGAACAGGGGGGCCACGAGCAGTACTTC
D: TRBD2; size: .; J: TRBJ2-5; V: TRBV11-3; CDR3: CASSRSGAAQETQYF; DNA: TGTGCCAGCAGCAGGAGCGGGGCCGCCCAAGAGACCCAGTACTTC
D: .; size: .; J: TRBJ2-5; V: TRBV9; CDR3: CASSVWYEEETQYF; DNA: TGTGCCAGCAGCGTGTGGTATGAGGAAGAGACCCAGTACTTC
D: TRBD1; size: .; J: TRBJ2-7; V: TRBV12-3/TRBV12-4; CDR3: CASRPTGGEQYF; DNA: TGTGCCAGCAGGCCGACAGGGGGAGAGCAGTACTTC
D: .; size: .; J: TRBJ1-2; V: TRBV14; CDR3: CASSQDWRRGYTF; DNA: TGTGCCAGCAGCCAAGATTGGAGAAGGGGCTACACCTTC
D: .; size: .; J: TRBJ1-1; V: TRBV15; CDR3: CATSNSNTEAFF; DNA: TGTGCCACCAGCAACTCGAACACTGAAGCTTTCTTT
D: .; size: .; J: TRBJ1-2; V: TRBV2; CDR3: CASSQQTNYGYTF; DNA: TGTGCCAGCAGTCAACAAACTAACTATGGCTACACCTTC
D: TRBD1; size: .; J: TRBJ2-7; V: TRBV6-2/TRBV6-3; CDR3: CASSGPGQGSYEQYF; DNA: TGTGCCAGCAGCGGACCGGGACAGGGCTCCTACGAGCAGTACTTC
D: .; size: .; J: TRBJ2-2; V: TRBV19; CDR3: CASSIVGAGELFF; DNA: TGTGCCAGTAGTATAGTCGGGGCCGGGGAGCTGTTTTTT